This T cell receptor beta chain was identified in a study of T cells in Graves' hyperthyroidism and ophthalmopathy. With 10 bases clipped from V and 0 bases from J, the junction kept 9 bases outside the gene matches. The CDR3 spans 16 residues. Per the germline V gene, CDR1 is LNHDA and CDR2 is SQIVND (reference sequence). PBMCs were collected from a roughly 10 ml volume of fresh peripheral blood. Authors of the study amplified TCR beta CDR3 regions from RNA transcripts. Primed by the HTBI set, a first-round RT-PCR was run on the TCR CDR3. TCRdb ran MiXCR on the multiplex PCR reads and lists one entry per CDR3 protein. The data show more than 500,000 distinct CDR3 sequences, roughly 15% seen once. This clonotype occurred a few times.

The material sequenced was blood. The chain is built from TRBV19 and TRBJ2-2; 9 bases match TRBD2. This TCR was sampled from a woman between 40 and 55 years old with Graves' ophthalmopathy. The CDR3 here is CATFAREGSNTGELFF. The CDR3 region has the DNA TGTGCCACATTCGCGCGGGAGGGCTCGAACACCGGGGAGCTGTTTTTT.